This T cell receptor beta chain was captured by sequencing in a study of neurological immune-mediated disorders. TCRdb re-analysed the 5' RACE reads in MiXCR, keeping a single row per CDR3 protein. The table has 48,000 or so distinct CDR3 sequences, 10% seen once. Many counts were recorded for this clonotype. From germline, CDR1 is SQVTM and CDR2 ANQGSEA. Between the trimmed V and J ends, which lost 3 bases and 2 bases, there was a span of 4 bases. The CDR3 runs to 12 residues. The rearrangement uses TRBV29-1 and TRBJ1-4; unclear D gene. The sample was PBMCs. This TCR derives from a woman aged 40 to 50 with HTLV-1-associated myelopathy (HAM/TSP). The CDR3 DNA follows: TGCAGCGTTGACGGGACTAATGAAAAACTGTTTTTT. As protein: CSVDGTNEKLFF.